This T cell receptor (beta chain) was identified during a study of T cell responses to AZD1222 COVID-19 vaccine. Germline V gives CDR1 SGHAT, CDR2 FQNNGV. The J segment lost 0 bases and the V segment lost 3 bases, leaving 10 bases of the junction unmatched. The CDR3 loop spans 19 amino acids. General study findings and limits: Females made up more of the donors, who were largely white British, and clonal diversity may have come out too low. Seropositive at baseline were only a handful of AZD1222 recipients.

For this clone: Its antigen is not known.

The table came from immunoSEQ multiplex PCR; TCRdb's copy has only in-frame clones and leaves some out. The sample includes about 180,000 clones, around 89% of them seen just once. This receptor was identified in an adult who received the AZD1222 COVID-19 vaccine. Specimen: peripheral blood, collected 28 days after the second AZD1222 dose. The chain uses TRBV11-2 and TRBJ2-1; TRBD2 matches at 11 bases. DNA of the CDR3: TGTGCCAGCAGCTTTCGCCTAGCGGGAGGCCTAAGCTCCTACAATGAGCAGTTCTTC. It is translated as CASSFRLAGGLSSYNEQFF.